Listed below are T cell receptor beta chains from one sample, sequenced in a study of neurological immune-mediated disorders. From the 5' RACE reads, TCRdb called clonotypes with MiXCR, one entry per CDR3 protein. The sample carries 45,000 to 65,000 distinct CDR3 sequences, about 4.2% recorded once. The specimen was PBMCs. Receptors were obtained from a middle-aged man with multiple sclerosis. CDR3s include the opening cysteine and the closing phenylalanine or tryptophan. The D gene is left open where the match is weak. Some rows mark clone size as missing; the rest say once, few, many or name a class of expanded clone.

TRBV28	-	16	TRBJ1-5	few	CASRSLDSWSNQPQHF	TGTGCCAGCAGATCCCTTGACAGCTGGAGCAATCAGCCCCAGCATTTT
TRBV4-2	-	16	TRBJ2-7	few	CASSQNSGESSYEQYF	TGTGCCAGCAGCCAAAATTCGGGGGAAAGTTCCTACGAGCAGTACTTC
TRBV24-1	-	15	TRBJ2-3	many	CATSAPGVSDQPQYF	TGTGCCACCAGTGCCCCTGGGGTTTCGGATCAGCCCCAGTATTTT
TRBV30	-	11	TRBJ2-1	many	CAWNSHNEQFF	TGTGCCTGGAACAGTCACAATGAGCAGTTCTTC
TRBV11-2	-	14	TRBJ1-3	-	CASSLERILNTIYF	TGTGCCAGCAGCTTAGAAAGGATACTAAACACCATATATTTT
TRBV5-6	-	16	TRBJ2-6	many	CASSLVIGSGANVLTF	TGTGCCAGCAGCTTGGTGATAGGGTCTGGGGCCAACGTCCTGACTTTC
TRBV6-1	-	16	TRBJ2-5	many	CASSEIRGRKQETQYF	TGTGCCAGCAGTGAAATCAGGGGTCGGAAACAAGAGACCCAGTACTTC
TRBV6-6	-	15	TRBJ2-7	many	CASSSPVGLSYEQYF	TGTGCCAGCAGTTCCCCCGTGGGCCTCTCCTACGAGCAGTACTTC
TRBV12-3/TRBV12-4	TRBD1	14	TRBJ2-7	many	CASSYMQGANEQYF	TGTGCCAGCAGTTATATGCAGGGGGCTAACGAGCAGTACTTC
TRBV11-2	TRBD1	17	TRBJ2-1	many	CASSPRTGEPFYNEQFF	TGTGCCAGCAGCCCCAGAACAGGGGAGCCTTTTTACAATGAGCAGTTCTTC
TRBV18	TRBD1	14	TRBJ2-2	many	CASSQGQTTGELFF	TGTGCCAGCTCACAGGGACAGACCACCGGGGAGCTGTTTTTT
TRBV5-1	TRBD2	14	TRBJ2-7	many	CASSLNGRAPEQYF	TGCGCCAGCAGCTTGAACGGGAGGGCCCCCGAGCAGTACTTC
TRBV20-1	TRBD1	13	TRBJ1-3	many	CSARAGGRDTIYF	TGCAGTGCTAGAGCAGGGGGCCGAGACACCATATATTTT
TRBV27	-	16	TRBJ2-5	few	CASSLSIRVWEETQYF	TGTGCCAGCAGTTTATCGATTAGGGTGTGGGAAGAGACCCAGTACTTC
TRBV6-1	-	14	TRBJ2-7	many	CASSGPTSSYEQYF	TGTGCCAGCAGCGGTCCTACGAGCTCCTACGAGCAGTACTTC
TRBV6-2/TRBV6-3	-	10	TRBJ2-1	few	CASSGNEQFF	TGTGCCAGCAGCGGTAATGAGCAGTTCTTC
TRBV6-5	-	14	TRBJ2-2	many	CASSRHLEDGELFF	TGTGCCAGCAGTCGACATTTGGAGGACGGGGAGCTGTTTTTT
TRBV12-3/TRBV12-4	-	13	TRBJ2-7	many	CASSWGTVYEQYF	TGTGCCAGCAGTTGGGGGACGGTTTACGAGCAGTACTTC
TRBV21-1	-	13	TRBJ2-7	few	CASSKSPGSEQYF	TGTGCCAGCAGCAAATCTCCCGGGTCGGAGCAGTACTTC
TRBV5-1	-	13	TRBJ1-2	many	CASSLEGNYGYTF	TGCGCCAGCAGCTTGGAGGGGAACTATGGCTACACCTTC
TRBV28	TRBD1	14	TRBJ1-4	many	CASTVTGNGEKLFF	TGTGCCAGCACCGTGACAGGGAACGGTGAAAAACTGTTTTTT
TRBV6-5	-	15	TRBJ2-2	many	CASSSPRQDRGELFF	TGTGCCAGCAGTTCTCCTCGACAGGACCGCGGGGAGCTGTTTTTT
TRBV28	TRBD2	14	TRBJ2-1	many	CASKLAGSYNEQFF	TGTGCCAGCAAACTAGCGGGGTCCTACAATGAGCAGTTCTTC
TRBV7-2	-	13	TRBJ1-5	many	CASSWDVNQPQHF	TGTGCCAGCAGTTGGGACGTAAATCAGCCCCAGCATTTT
TRBV6-5	TRBD1	15	TRBJ1-5	few	CASSPTGGLTQPQHF	TGTGCCAGCAGCCCAACAGGGGGACTCACTCAGCCCCAGCATTTT
TRBV6-5	-	15	TRBJ1-6	-	CASSWFGGFNSPLHF	TGTGCCAGCAGTTGGTTCGGGGGATTTAATTCACCCCTCCACTTT
TRBV9	TRBD1	15	TRBJ2-5	many	CASSVEQGAGETQYF	TGTGCCAGCAGCGTAGAACAGGGGGCGGGAGAGACCCAGTACTTC
TRBV28	TRBD1	17	TRBJ2-2	-	CASSPGTGNVGTGELFF	TGTGCCAGCAGTCCCGGGACAGGGAATGTCGGCACCGGGGAGCTGTTTTTT
TRBV20-1	TRBD1	15	TRBJ1-6	many	CSARSDRGHNSPLHF	TGCAGTGCTCGGTCAGACAGGGGCCATAATTCACCCCTCCACTTT
TRBV24-1	-	12	TRBJ2-5	many	CATSEADWTQYF	TGTGCCACCAGTGAGGCTGACTGGACCCAGTACTTC
TRBV7-9	TRBD1	14	TRBJ2-7	many	CASSPRDRTYEQYF	TGTGCCAGCAGCCCACGGGACAGAACCTACGAGCAGTACTTC
TRBV20-1	-	15	TRBJ1-4	many	CSARDNRAANEKLFF	TGCAGTGCTAGAGATAACAGGGCGGCTAATGAAAAACTGTTTTTT
TRBV12-3/TRBV12-4	-	12	TRBJ2-1	many	CASSLGLNEQFF	TGTGCCAGCAGTTTAGGTCTGAATGAGCAGTTCTTC
TRBV5-8	-	15	TRBJ1-5	many	CASSLGRDPNQPQHF	TGTGCCAGCAGCTTGGGCAGGGACCCCAATCAGCCCCAGCATTTT
TRBV7-2	TRBD2	16	TRBJ2-5	few	CASSLGSGGSGETQYF	TGTGCCAGCAGCTTAGGTTCGGGGGGATCTGGGGAGACCCAGTACTTC
TRBV20-1	-	14	TRBJ1-4	-	CSARAGTTNEKLFF	TGCAGTGCTAGAGCCGGGACAACTAATGAAAAACTGTTTTTT
TRBV12-3/TRBV12-4	-	13	TRBJ2-5	many	CASSPADRETQYF	TGTGCCAGCAGCCCAGCGGATCGGGAGACCCAGTACTTC
TRBV4-1	-	15	TRBJ2-3	many	CASSQGSRVRDTQYF	TGCGCCAGCAGCCAAGGTAGCAGGGTGCGCGATACGCAGTATTTT
TRBV11-2	TRBD2	16	TRBJ2-1	many	CASSPRLAGGPHEQFF	TGTGCCAGCAGCCCAAGACTAGCGGGGGGGCCACATGAGCAGTTCTTC
TRBV7-2	-	13	TRBJ2-3	many	CASSLVRTDTQYF	TGTGCCAGCAGCTTAGTTAGAACAGATACGCAGTATTTT
TRBV6-6	TRBD2	16	TRBJ2-1	many	CASSLRASGGINEQFF	TGTGCCAGCAGTCTCCGGGCTAGCGGGGGGATCAATGAGCAGTTCTTC
TRBV6-5	-	15	TRBJ2-3	many	CANPPIPLRTDTQYF	TGTGCCAACCCGCCAATCCCTCTCCGGACAGATACGCAGTATTTT
TRBV27	TRBD1	14	TRBJ1-1	-	CASSLGTANTEAFF	TGTGCCAGCAGTTTGGGGACAGCCAACACTGAAGCTTTCTTT
TRBV5-8	TRBD2	16	TRBJ2-3	many	CASSLEASGNTDTQYF	TGTGCCAGCAGCTTGGAGGCTAGCGGGAACACAGATACGCAGTATTTT
TRBV29-1	TRBD1	13	TRBJ2-2	many	CSVGTGWNGELFF	TGCAGCGTTGGGACAGGGTGGAACGGGGAGCTGTTTTTT
TRBV7-2	TRBD1	15	TRBJ1-2	many	CASSFTGGADYGYTF	TGTGCCAGCAGCTTTACAGGGGGCGCTGACTATGGCTACACCTTC
TRBV4-1	-	16	TRBJ2-5	-	CASSSLGVLEEETQYF	TGCGCCAGCAGCTCTCTTGGTGTCCTGGAGGAGGAGACCCAGTACTTC
TRBV28	TRBD1	14	TRBJ2-7	few	CASRRRTGQYEQYF	TGTGCCAGCCGAAGGCGGACAGGGCAGTACGAGCAGTACTTC
TRBV5-1	TRBD1	16	TRBJ1-1	many	CASTLRNDRENTEAFF	TGCGCCAGCACCTTGAGGAACGACAGGGAGAACACTGAAGCTTTCTTT
TRBV28	-	15	TRBJ1-4	many	CASVQTGFDNEKLFF	TGTGCCAGTGTCCAGACGGGGTTCGATAATGAAAAACTGTTTTTT
TRBV20-1	-	14	TRBJ2-7	many	CSAKTTISSYEQYF	TGCAGTGCCAAGACTACCATTAGCTCCTACGAGCAGTACTTC
TRBV4-1	-	15	TRBJ1-2	-	CASNQKSGRADGYTF	TGCGCCAGCAACCAAAAATCGGGAAGGGCTGATGGCTACACCTTC
TRBV29-1	-	13	TRBJ1-5	-	CSVEGQDGQPQNF	TGCAGCGTTGAAGGACAGGACGGTCAGCCCCAGAATTTT
TRBV5-1	-	14	TRBJ1-2	many	CASSLRSGRDGYTF	TGCGCCAGCAGCTTGCGATCAGGCAGGGATGGCTACACCTTC
TRBV5-1	-	14	TRBJ1-6	-	CASSLSGKGQPLHF	TGCGCCAGCAGCTTGAGCGGAAAGGGACAACCCCTCCACTTT
TRBV20-1	-	15	TRBJ2-3	many	CSARAPGISTDTQYF	TGCAGTGCTAGAGCGCCAGGAATCAGCACAGATACGCAGTATTTT
TRBV5-6	-	15	TRBJ1-2	many	CASSAPRGQDYGYTF	TGTGCCAGCAGTGCCCCCCGGGGGCAGGACTATGGCTACACCTTC
TRBV20-1	TRBD2	14	TRBJ2-7	many	CSARLAGVSYEQYF	TGCAGTGCCAGACTAGCGGGAGTCTCCTACGAGCAGTACTTC